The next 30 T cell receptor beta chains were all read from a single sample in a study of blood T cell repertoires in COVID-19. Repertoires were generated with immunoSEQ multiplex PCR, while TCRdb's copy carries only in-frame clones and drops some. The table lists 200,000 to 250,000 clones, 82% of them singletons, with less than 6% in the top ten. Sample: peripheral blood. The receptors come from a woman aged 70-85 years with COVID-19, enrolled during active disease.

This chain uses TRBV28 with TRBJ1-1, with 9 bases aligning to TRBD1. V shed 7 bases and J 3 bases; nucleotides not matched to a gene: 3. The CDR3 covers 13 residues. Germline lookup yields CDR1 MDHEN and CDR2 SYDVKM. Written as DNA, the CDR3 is TGTGCCAGCATACGGACAGGGGACACTGAAGCTTTCTTT. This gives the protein CASIRTGDTEAFF.

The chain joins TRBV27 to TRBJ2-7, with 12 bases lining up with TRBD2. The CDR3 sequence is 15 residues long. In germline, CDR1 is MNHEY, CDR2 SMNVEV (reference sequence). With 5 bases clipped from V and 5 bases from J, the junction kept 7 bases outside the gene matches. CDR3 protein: CASSPGTSGYNEQYF. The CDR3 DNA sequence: TGTGCCAGCAGTCCCGGGACTAGCGGGTATAACGAGCAGTACTTC.

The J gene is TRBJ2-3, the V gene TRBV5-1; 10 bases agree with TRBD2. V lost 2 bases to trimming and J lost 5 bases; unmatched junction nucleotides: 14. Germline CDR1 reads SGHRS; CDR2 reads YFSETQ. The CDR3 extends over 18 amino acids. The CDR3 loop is CASSLNSRVAGGRDTQYF. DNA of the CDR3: TGCGCCAGCAGCTTAAATAGCAGGGTAGCGGGAGGCCGAGATACGCAGTATTTT.

The CDR3 sequence: CSVAGTVTYEQYF. The CDR3 DNA follows: TGCAGCGTCGCCGGGACAGTAACCTACGAGCAGTACTTC. The chain uses TRBV29-1 and TRBJ2-7, with TRBD1 identical over 7 bases. This CDR3 is built from 13 residues. Germline V lookup: CDR1 SQVTM, CDR2 ANQGSEA. V was clipped by 6 bases and J by 2 bases; unmatched bases: 7.

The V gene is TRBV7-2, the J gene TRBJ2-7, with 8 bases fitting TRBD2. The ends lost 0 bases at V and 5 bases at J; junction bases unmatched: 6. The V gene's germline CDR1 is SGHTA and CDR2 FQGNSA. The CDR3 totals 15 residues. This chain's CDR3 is CASSLAGTSSNEQYF. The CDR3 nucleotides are TGTGCCAGCAGCTTAGCCGGGACTAGTTCCAACGAGCAGTACTTC.

DNA for the CDR3: TGTGCCAGCAGTGAAGCGCCTAAAGGGGGAAGGCAGCCCCAGCATTTT. It is translated as CASSEAPKGGRQPQHF. The V and J genes are TRBV2 and TRBJ1-5, with D possibly being TRBD1 (6 bases). V shed 0 bases and J shed 7 bases, with 16 bases lying between them. Germline V lookup: CDR1 SNHLY, CDR2 FYNNEI. The CDR3 contains 16 residues.

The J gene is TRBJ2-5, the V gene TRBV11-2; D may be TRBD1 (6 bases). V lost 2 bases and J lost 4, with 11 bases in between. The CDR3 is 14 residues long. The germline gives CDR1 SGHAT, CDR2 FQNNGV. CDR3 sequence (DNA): TGTGCCAGCAGCTTAATGGGGGCCATAGAGACCCAGTACTTC. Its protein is CASSLMGAIETQYF.

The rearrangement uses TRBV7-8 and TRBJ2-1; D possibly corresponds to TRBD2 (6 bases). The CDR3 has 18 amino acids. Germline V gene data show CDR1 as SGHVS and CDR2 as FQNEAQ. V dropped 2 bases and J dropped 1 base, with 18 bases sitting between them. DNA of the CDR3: TGTGCCAGCAGCTTAAAACGGGCGGGGATAAGTTCCTACAATGAGCAGTTCTTC. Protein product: CASSLKRAGISSYNEQFF.

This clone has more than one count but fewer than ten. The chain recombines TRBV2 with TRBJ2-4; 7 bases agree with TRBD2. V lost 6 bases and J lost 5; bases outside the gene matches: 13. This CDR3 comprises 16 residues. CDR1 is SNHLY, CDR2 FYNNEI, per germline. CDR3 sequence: CASSRGGSGGQNIQYF. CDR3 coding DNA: TGTGCCAGCAGCCGGGGCGGGAGTGGTGGGCAAAACATTCAGTACTTC.

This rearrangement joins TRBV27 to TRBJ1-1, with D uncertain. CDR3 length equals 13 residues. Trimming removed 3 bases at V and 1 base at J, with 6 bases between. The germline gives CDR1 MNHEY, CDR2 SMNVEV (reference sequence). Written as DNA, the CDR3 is TGTGCCAGCAGTTTCCGGGAGAACACTGAAGCTTTCTTT. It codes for CASSFRENTEAFF.

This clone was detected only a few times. The CDR3 DNA is TGTGCCAGCTCACCACCTAAACCGGGACTAGCGGCTAATGAGCAGTTCTTC. Translated: CASSPPKPGLAANEQFF. The J gene is TRBJ2-1, the V gene TRBV18, with 11 positions matching TRBD2. J lost 7 bases, V lost 0 bases, and 8 bases had no gene match. Germline CDR1 is KGHSH and CDR2 is LQKENI. CDR3 length: 17 amino acids.

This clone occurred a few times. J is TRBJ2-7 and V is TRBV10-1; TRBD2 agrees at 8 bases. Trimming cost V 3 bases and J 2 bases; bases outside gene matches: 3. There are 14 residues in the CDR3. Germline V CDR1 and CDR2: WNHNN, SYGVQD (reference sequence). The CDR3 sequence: CASSEGTRPYEQYF. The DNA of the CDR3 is TGCGCCAGCAGTGAAGGGACTAGGCCCTACGAGCAGTACTTC.

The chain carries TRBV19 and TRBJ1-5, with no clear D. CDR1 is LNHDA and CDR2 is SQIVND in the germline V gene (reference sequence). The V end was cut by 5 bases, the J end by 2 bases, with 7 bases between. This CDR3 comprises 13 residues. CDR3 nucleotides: TGTGCCAGTAGTGAACAAGGCAATCAGCCCCAGCATTTT. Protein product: CASSEQGNQPQHF. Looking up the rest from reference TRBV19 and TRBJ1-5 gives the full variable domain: DGGITQSPKYLFRKEGQNVTLSCEQNLNHDAMYWYRQDPGQGLRLIYYSQIVNDFQKGDIAEGYSVSREKKESFPLTVTSAQKNPTAFYLCASSEQGNQPQHFGDGTRLSIL.

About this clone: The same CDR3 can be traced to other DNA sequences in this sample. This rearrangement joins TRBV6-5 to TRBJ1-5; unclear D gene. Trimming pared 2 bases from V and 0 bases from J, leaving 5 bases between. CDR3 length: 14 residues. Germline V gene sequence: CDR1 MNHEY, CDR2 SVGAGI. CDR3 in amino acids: CASSYTYSNQPQHF. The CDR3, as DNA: TGTGCCAGCAGTTACACCTATAGCAATCAGCCCCAGCATTTT.

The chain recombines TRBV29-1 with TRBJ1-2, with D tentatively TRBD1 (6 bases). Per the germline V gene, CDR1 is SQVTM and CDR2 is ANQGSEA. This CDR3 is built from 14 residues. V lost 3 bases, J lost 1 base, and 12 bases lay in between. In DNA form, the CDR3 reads TGCAGCGTTGATGCAGGACAGATTAACTATGGCTACACCTTC. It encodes CSVDAGQINYGYTF.

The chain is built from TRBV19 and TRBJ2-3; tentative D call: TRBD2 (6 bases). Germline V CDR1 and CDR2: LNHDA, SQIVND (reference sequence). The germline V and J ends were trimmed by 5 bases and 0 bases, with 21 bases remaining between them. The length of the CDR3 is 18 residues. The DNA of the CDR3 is TGTGCCAGTAGTGCGGGGAAGGGATTCGGAGAGAGCACAGATACGCAGTATTTT. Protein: CASSAGKGFGESTDTQYF. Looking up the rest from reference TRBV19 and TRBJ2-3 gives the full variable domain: DGGITQSPKYLFRKEGQNVTLSCEQNLNHDAMYWYRQDPGQGLRLIYYSQIVNDFQKGDIAEGYSVSREKKESFPLTVTSAQKNPTAFYLCASSAGKGFGESTDTQYFGPGTRLTVL.

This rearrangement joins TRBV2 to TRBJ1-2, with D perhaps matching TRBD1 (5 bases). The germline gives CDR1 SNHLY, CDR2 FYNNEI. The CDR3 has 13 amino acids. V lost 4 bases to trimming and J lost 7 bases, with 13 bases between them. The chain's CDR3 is CASSGLRALGYTF. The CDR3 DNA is TGTGCCAGCAGTGGCCTCAGGGCCCTTGGCTACACCTTC.

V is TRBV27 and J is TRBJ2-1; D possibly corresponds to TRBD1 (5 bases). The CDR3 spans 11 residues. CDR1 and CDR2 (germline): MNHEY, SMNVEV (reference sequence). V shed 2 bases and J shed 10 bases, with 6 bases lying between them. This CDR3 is CASSLNREQFF. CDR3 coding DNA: TGTGCCAGCAGTTTAAACAGGGAGCAGTTCTTC.

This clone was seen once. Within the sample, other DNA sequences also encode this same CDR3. CDR3 sequence: CASSVELYNEQFF. In DNA, the CDR3 is TGTGCCAGCAGCGTAGAACTGTACAATGAGCAGTTCTTC. The chain carries TRBV9 and TRBJ2-1; D call uncertain. V lost 0 bases and J 4 bases, leaving 5 bases between the germline ends. Germline loops: CDR1 SGDLS, CDR2 YYNGEE. CDR3 size: 13 residues.

The CDR3 sequence: CATSRDRGLEQYF. The CDR3 DNA is TGCGCCACCAGCCGGGACAGGGGGCTCGAGCAGTACTTC. The V gene is TRBV10-1, the J gene TRBJ2-7; 12 bases are shared with TRBD1. The trim removed 10 bases at V and 6 bases at J, leaving 7 bases unmatched. Germline V gene sequence: CDR1 WNHNN, CDR2 SYGVQD (reference sequence). CDR3 length equals 13 residues.

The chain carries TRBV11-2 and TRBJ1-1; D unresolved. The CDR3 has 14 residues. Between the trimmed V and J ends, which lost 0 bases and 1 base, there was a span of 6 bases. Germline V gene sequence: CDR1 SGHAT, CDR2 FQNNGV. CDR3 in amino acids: CASSLEAGNTEAFF. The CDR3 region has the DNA TGTGCCAGCAGCTTAGAGGCGGGGAACACTGAAGCTTTCTTT.

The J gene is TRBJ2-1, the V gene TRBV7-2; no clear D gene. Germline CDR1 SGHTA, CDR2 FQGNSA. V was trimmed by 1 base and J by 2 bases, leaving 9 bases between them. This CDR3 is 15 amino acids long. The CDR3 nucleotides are TGTGCCAGCAGCTTAGACGAGCCTACCTACAATGAGCAGTTCTTC. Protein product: CASSLDEPTYNEQFF.

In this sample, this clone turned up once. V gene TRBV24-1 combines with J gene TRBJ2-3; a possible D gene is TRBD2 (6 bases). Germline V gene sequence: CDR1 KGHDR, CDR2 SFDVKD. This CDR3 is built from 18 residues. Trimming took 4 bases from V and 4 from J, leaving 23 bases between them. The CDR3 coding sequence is TGTGCCACCAGTGACGCTAAGGGAGGACGCGCAGAGGCAGATACGCAGTATTTT. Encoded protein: CATSDAKGGRAEADTQYF.

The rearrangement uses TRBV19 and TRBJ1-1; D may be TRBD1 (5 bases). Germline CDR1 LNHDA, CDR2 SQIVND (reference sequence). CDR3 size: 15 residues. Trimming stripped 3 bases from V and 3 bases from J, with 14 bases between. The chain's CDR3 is CASSMGGGSDTEAFF. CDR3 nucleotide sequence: TGTGCCAGTAGTATGGGGGGTGGTTCGGACACTGAAGCTTTCTTT.

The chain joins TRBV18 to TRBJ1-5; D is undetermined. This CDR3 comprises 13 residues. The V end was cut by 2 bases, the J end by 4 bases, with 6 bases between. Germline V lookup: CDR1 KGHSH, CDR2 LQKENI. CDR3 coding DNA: TGTGCCAGCTCACCAAGCAGGAATCAGCCCCAGCATTTT. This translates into CASSPSRNQPQHF.

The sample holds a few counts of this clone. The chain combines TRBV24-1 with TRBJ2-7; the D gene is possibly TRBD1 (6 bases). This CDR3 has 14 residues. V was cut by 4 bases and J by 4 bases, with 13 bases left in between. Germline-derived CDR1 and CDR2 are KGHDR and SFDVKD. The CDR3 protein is CATSDQGPNYEQYF. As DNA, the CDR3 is TGTGCCACCAGTGACCAGGGGCCAAATTACGAGCAGTACTTC.

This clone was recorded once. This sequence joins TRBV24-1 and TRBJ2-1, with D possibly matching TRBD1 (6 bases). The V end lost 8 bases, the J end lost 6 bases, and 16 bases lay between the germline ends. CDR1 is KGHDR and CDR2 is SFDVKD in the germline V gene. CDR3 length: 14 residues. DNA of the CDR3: TGTGCCACCAAAGAGGGACAACAGAGCAATGAGCAGTTCTTC. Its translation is CATKEGQQSNEQFF.

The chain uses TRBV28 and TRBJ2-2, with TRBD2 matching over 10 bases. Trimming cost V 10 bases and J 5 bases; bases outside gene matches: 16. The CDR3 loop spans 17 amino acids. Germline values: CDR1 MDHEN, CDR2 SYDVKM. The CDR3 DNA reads TGTGCCACCTACCCCTCTAGCGGGAGTAGGTGGACCGGGGAGCTGTTTTTT. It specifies CATYPSSGSRWTGELFF.

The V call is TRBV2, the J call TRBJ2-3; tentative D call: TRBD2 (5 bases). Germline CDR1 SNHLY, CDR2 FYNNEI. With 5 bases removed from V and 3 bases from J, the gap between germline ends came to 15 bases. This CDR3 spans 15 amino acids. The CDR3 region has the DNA TGTGCCAGCAGTCGGACCGGACTGGCTACAGATACGCAGTATTTT. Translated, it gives CASSRTGLATDTQYF.

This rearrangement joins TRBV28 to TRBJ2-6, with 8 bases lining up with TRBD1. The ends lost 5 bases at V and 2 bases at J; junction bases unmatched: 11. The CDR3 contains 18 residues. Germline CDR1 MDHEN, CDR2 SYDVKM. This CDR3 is CASSPRTGRRAGANVLTF. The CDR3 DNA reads TGTGCCAGCAGTCCTCGGACAGGGAGGAGAGCTGGGGCCAACGTCCTGACTTTC.